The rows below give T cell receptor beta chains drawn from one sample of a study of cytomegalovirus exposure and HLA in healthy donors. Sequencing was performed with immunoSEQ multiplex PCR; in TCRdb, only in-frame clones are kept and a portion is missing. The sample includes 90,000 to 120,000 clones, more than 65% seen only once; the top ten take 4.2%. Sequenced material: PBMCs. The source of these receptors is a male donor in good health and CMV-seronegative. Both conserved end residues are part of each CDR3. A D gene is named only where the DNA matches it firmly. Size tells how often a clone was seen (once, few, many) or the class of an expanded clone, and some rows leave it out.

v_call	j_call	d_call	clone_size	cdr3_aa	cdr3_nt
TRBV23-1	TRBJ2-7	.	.	CASSHGGRNYEQYF	TGCGCCAGCAGTCATGGGGGCCGGAACTACGAGCAGTACTTC
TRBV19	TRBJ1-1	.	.	CASRDTGYRNTEAFF	TGTGCCAGTAGGGATACAGGGTACCGTAACACTGAAGCTTTCTTT
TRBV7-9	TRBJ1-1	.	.	CASSLTRENTEAFF	TGTGCCAGCAGCTTAACGAGAGAAAACACTGAAGCTTTCTTT
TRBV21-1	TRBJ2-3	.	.	CASSPTGTTPLMYF	TGTGCCAGCAGCCCGACGGGGACAACCCCGTTAATGTATTTT
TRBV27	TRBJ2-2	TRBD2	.	CASSSETGTRYAGELFF	TGTGCCAGCAGTTCGGAGACCGGGACTAGATATGCCGGGGAGCTGTTTTTT
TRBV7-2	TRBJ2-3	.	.	CASSPPPQRQYF	TGTGCCAGCAGCCCTCCACCCCAGCGACAGTATTTT
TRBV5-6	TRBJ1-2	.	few	CASSQAGGDYGYTF	TGTGCCAGCAGTCAAGCGGGGGGTGACTATGGCTACACCTTC
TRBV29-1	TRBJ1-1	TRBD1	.	CSVDRGGTEAFF	TGCAGCGTCGACAGGGGGGGCACTGAAGCTTTCTTT
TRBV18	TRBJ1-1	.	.	CASSPLAGNTEAFF	TGTGCCAGCTCACCACTGGCGGGGAACACTGAAGCTTTCTTT
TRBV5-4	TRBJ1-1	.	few	CASNVEENTEAFF	TGTGCCAGCAACGTAGAGGAGAACACTGAAGCTTTCTTT
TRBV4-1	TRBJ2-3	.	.	CASSLLEGHDTQYF	TGCGCCAGCAGCCTCCTAGAGGGCCATGATACGCAGTATTTT
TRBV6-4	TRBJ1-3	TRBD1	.	CASRGQGDISGNTIYF	TGTGCCAGCAGGGGGCAGGGGGATATTTCTGGAAACACCATATATTTT
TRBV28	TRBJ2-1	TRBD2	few	CASSKTGTSRRNEQFF	TGTGCCAGCAGTAAAACCGGGACTAGCAGGAGGAATGAGCAGTTCTTC
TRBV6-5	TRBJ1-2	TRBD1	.	CASSYQGGRSGYTF	TGTGCCAGCAGTTACCAGGGGGGACGTAGCGGCTACACCTTC